This T cell receptor beta chain was captured by sequencing in a study of tumor and adjacent non-tumor tissue in lung cancer. Study-level background: The patients, roughly 10 men and 4 or 5 women, were about 31 to 76 with stage I to III disease. Study-level findings and limits: Normal lung showed higher cumulative top 100 clone frequency than tumor.

This clonotype was seen many times. The antigen remains unidentified. A modified ARM-PCR protocol with three rounds of nested PCR amplified TCRbeta. MiXCR, applied by TCRdb to the multiplex PCR reads, yields one record per CDR3 protein. The table has approximately 100,000 distinct CDR3 sequences, 62% seen once. This CDR3 comprises 13 residues. V was shortened by 8 bases and J by 5 bases, with 15 bases between the two germline ends. No cell sorting was done before RNA was extracted from the tissue. The normal lung tissue was taken more than 3 cm from the tumor edge. The specimen was distant non-tumor lung tissue. The chain links TRBV12-3 or TRBV12-4 to TRBJ1-1; no reliable D call. The clonotype originates from a man aged 60 to 75 with non-small cell lung cancer. The CDR3 DNA is TGTGCCAGCGAAAAGGGAAGAGAGACTGAAGCTTTCTTT. Translating it yields CASEKGRETEAFF.